This T cell receptor (beta chain) stems from a study of CD8+ T cells in alopecia areata. Reverse transcribed after extraction, RNA yielded cDNA as the sequencing template. Assay used: immunoSEQ multiplex PCR; TCRdb lists only in-frame clones, some missing. The repertoire includes 190,000 or so clones, around 60% of them detected once, and 3% to 4% sits in the top ten. The germline V and J ends were trimmed by 8 bases and 6 bases, with 23 bases remaining between them. The CDR3 has 16 residues. Germline V gene lookup returns CDR1 LNHNV and CDR2 YYDKDF (reference sequence). The treatment: oral pan-JAK inhibitor, 5-10 mg twice daily.

This material consisted of CD4+ T cells sorted from blood, taken at week 4, from a patient treated with tofacitinib. The chain has TRBV15 and TRBJ2-1, with a weak D call TRBD2 (7 bases). The receptor was derived from a human donor with alopecia areata. In nucleotides, the CDR3 is TGTGCCACCCAAAGGGGGGGCACATGGGGGTCCAATGAGCAGTTCTTC. Translated: CATQRGGTWGSNEQFF.